This T cell receptor beta chain came from a study of blood T cells in healthy people across ages. Notes on the study in general: Unknown donor CMV status possibly confounded expanded clonotype changes. Diversity of TCR beta per million T cells declined in a roughly linear way with age. Strong correlation linked observed beta diversity and percent naive T cells.

PCR was performed a second time for about 7 to 12 cycles using a sample-barcoded 5' primer and a J-beta primer mix. Sequencing yielded, for each sample, at least 3 million paired-end reads carrying CDR3. MiXCR was run by TCRdb on the 5' RACE reads, yielding one entry per CDR3 protein. The sample comprises 1.5 million to 2 million distinct CDR3 sequences, 28% of which are singletons, and approximately 7.7% rests with the top ten. This clonotype has ten or more counts. The antigen is undetermined. Trimming cost V 7 bases and J 5 bases; bases outside gene matches: 8. The CDR3 sequence is 14 residues long.

The sample taken for sequencing was blood. This receptor was obtained from a woman aged 25 to 45 in good health. The V and J genes are TRBV12-3 or TRBV12-4 and TRBJ2-7; 10 bases are a match to TRBD2. CDR3 sequence reads: CASNPGLAGDEQYF. CDR3 nucleotide sequence: TGTGCCAGCAATCCTGGGCTAGCGGGGGACGAGCAGTACTTC.